This TCR beta chain was found in a study of yellow fever vaccine responses in identical twins. TCRdb reanalysed the RT-PCR reads using MiXCR and keeps one entry per CDR3 protein. In the table there are under 4,000 distinct CDR3 sequences, over 75% of which are singletons. There are 12 residues in the CDR3. V was pared by 5 bases and J by 8 bases, with 11 bases between. The germline gives CDR1 LNHDA, CDR2 SQIVND (reference sequence). Regarding the study as a whole: Twins reportedly showed a vaccine T cell response that seemed partly convergent and partly personalized.

A remark on this clonotype: Antigen unknown.

The clonotype was recovered from a woman aged 18-29 years who received the yellow fever vaccine. The chain joins TRBV19 to TRBJ2-3; a possible D gene is TRBD1 (5 bases). Sequenced here: T cells from blood (PBMCs), unsorted or a sorted subset (not recorded which), sampled before or after yellow fever vaccination (not recorded which). The DNA for the CDR3 is TGTGCCAGTAGTGTCTCTAGGGGTACGCAGTATTTT. Translated, it gives CASSVSRGTQYF.